Described below is a single T cell receptor beta chain sequence and its context. Looked up from germline, CDR1 is SGHRS and CDR2 is YFSETQ. The CDR3 has 14 amino acids. The germline V and J ends were trimmed by 0 bases and 5 bases, with 11 bases remaining between them. The sample comes from a study of OX40 agonist ivuxolimab in advanced cancers. Study at large: Those enrolled were approximately 83% male, with a mean age of 60 years and ages from roughly 23 to 79.

The protocol was immunoSEQ multiplex PCR, while the TCRdb copy is restricted to in-frame clones and leaves out a portion. The sample yields 15,000 or so clones, about 80% seen once. The V call is TRBV5-1, the J call TRBJ1-1; D is unclear. The sequencing used CD4+ or CD8+ T cells sorted from blood, collected in a trial of the OX40 agonist ivuxolimab. The receptor's source is an adult with an advanced solid tumor such as melanoma, head and neck, liver or kidney cancer. The CDR3 DNA sequence: TGCGCCAGCAGCTTGGGGAGAGGTCGTACTGAAGCTTTCTTT. Translating it yields CASSLGRGRTEAFF.